This entry features one T cell receptor beta chain sequence. This sample is part of a study of shared clonotypes between healthy human individuals. Here immunoSEQ multiplex PCR was the method, and the copy in TCRdb shows in-frame clones only, minus some. The table records roughly 2 million clones, approximately 96% of them present only once. CDR1 is GTSNPN, CDR2 SVGIG, per germline (reference sequence). This CDR3 is 15 amino acids long. V gave up 2 bases and J gave up 0 bases; unmatched junction bases: 2. J is TRBJ2-3 and V is TRBV30, with 10 bases identical to TRBD2. Sample: naive CD4+ T cells sorted from blood. Subset indicated: CD45RA+ positively selected. The TCR sequence derives from a man aged 18 to 30 in good health. The CDR3 reads CAWSMTSGSTDTQYF. The DNA of the CDR3 is TGTGCCTGGAGTATGACTAGCGGGAGCACAGATACGCAGTATTTT.